These T cell receptor beta chains were read from a single sample in a study of T cell repertoires in cytomegalovirus infection. TCRdb itself ran the reads through MiXCR, one entry per CDR3 protein. The data contain a few hundred thousand distinct CDR3 sequences, about 39% of them singletons. Their specific antigens are unknown. The starting material was cultured PBMCs, obtained from culture after CMV antigen stimulation. The source of these receptors is a human donor in good health (CMV status not recorded). Some clones in this sample may be carry-over from other donors' samples. CDR3s include the opening cysteine and the closing phenylalanine or tryptophan. Each record gives: CDR3 length, J gene, V gene, CDR3 protein.

>14|TRBJ1-6|TRBV7-2
CASSSTGGDSPLHF
>12|TRBJ2-3|TRBV7-4
CASSPGTQKQYF
>14|TRBJ2-2|TRBV11-1
CASSDLQGTGELFF
>13|TRBJ2-7|TRBV12-3/TRBV12-4
CASSDDRVGEQYF
>17|TRBJ1-1|TRBV27
CASSFKGMWWGKTEAFF
>14|TRBJ2-4|TRBV19
CASTQTGDKNIQYF
>16|TRBJ1-2|TRBV7-2
CASSLEWGAFGYGYTF
>14|TRBJ1-5|TRBV6-1
CASSYTNSNQPQHF
>16|TRBJ2-4|TRBV7-8
CASGTTRDSSKNIQYF
>15|TRBJ2-5|TRBV6-5
CASSYRGLARETQYF
>13|TRBJ2-7|TRBV7-2
CASSRPGDYEQYF
>16|TRBJ1-3|TRBV4-2
CASSRRDTDSGNTIYF
>17|TRBJ2-4|TRBV20-1
CSAPPAGPQGAKNIQYF
>14|TRBJ1-1|TRBV20-1
CSARDGRGGSEAFF
>16|TRBJ2-3|TRBV18
CASSPARSGPGDTQYF
>17|TRBJ2-3|TRBV4-1
CASSQDAGARVTDTQYF
>15|TRBJ2-7|TRBV7-6
CASSLGPSFLYEQYF
>14|TRBJ2-3|TRBV11-2
CASSSPSSADTQYF
>17|TRBJ2-3|TRBV20-1
CSARDLGQGGDTDTQYF
>13|TRBJ1-6|TRBV12-3/TRBV12-4
CASSLDRVQPLHF
>19|TRBJ1-3|TRBV10-3
CAISVTDRVWLTTGNTIYF
>16|TRBJ2-5|TRBV7-9
CASSLGPREVQETQYF
>16|TRBJ1-1|TRBV4-2
CASSQDRGGWNTEAFF
>13|TRBJ2-3|TRBV12-5
CASGLGRTDTQYF
>15|TRBJ2-6|TRBV6-6
CASSEEGTGANVLTF
>15|TRBJ1-2|TRBV12-3/TRBV12-4
CASSWTGPLGYGYTF
>12|TRBJ1-1|TRBV28
CASSLGQGEAFF
>16|TRBJ2-7|TRBV28
CASSLGAGGRAYEQYF
>14|TRBJ2-1|TRBV2
CASRRQGVDNEQFF
>14|TRBJ1-2|TRBV7-2
CASSNTGGVYGYTF
>12|TRBJ1-3|TRBV7-2
CASSFSGNNIYF
>15|TRBJ2-1|TRBV5-6
CASSLRSGRWLVQFF
>15|TRBJ2-7|TRBV7-2
CASSPRTGVVGEQYF
>17|TRBJ2-1|TRBV20-1
CSARGWREGLSYNEQFF
>15|TRBJ1-2|TRBV7-2
CASSLGTGGGYGYTF